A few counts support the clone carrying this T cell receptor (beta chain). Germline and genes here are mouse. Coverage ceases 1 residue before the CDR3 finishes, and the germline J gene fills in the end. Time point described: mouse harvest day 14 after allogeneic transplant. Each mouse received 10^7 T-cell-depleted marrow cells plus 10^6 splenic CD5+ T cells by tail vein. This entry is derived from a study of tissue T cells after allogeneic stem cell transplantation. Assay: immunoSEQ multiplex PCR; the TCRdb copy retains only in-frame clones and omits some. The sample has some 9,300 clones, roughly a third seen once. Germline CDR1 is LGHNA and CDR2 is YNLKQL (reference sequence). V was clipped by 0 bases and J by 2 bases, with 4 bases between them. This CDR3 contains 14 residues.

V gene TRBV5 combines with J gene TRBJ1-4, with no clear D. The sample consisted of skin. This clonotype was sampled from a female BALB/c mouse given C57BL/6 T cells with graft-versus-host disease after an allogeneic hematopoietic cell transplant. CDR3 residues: CASSQDGSNERLFF. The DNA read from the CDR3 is TGTGCCAGCAGCCAAGACGGGTCCAACGAAAGATTATTT.